What follows are 24 T cell receptor beta chains derived from one specimen sequenced in a study of cytomegalovirus exposure and HLA in healthy donors. TCRdb's copy holds only in-frame clones and misses some; the assay was immunoSEQ multiplex PCR. This table has approximately 200,000 clones, over 80% appearing once. Sequencing input: PBMCs. Every receptor here comes from a woman between 18 and 30 years old in good health and CMV-seronegative.

The chain combines TRBV7-9 with TRBJ2-1, with 9 bases fitting TRBD2. From germline, CDR1 is SEHNR and CDR2 FQNEAQ (reference sequence). CDR3 size: 19 residues. Trimming removed 5 bases from V and 4 bases from J; junction bases left unmatched: 18. CDR3 sequence reads: CASSQPKEASGVSYNEQFF. CDR3 DNA: TGTGCCAGCAGCCAACCCAAGGAGGCTAGCGGGGTATCATACAATGAGCAGTTCTTC.

The chain carries TRBV28 and TRBJ1-5; TRBD1 might be the D (6 bases). This CDR3 has 21 amino acids. Germline CDR1 is MDHEN and CDR2 is SYDVKM. V lost 1 base, J lost 0 bases, and 25 bases lay in between. The DNA of the CDR3 is TGTGCCAGCAGTTTATTTTGGCCGGGACAACCGTTACCTTATAGCAATCAGCCCCAGCATTTT. It yields the protein CASSLFWPGQPLPYSNQPQHF. Combining the CDR3 with reference TRBV28 and TRBJ1-5 gives the whole variable domain DVKVTQSSRYLVKRTGEKVFLECVQDMDHENMFWYRQDPGLGLRLIYFSYDVKMKEKGDIPEGYSVSREKKERFSLILESASTNQTSMYLCASSLFWPGQPLPYSNQPQHFGDGTRLSIL.

The count of this clone is one. Other DNA sequences in this sample translate to the same CDR3. The genes are TRBV5-6 and TRBJ1-1, with a possible D match to TRBD1 (5 bases). Deletions cut 1 base from V and 3 bases from J, with 10 bases between. CDR1 and CDR2 from the germline V gene are SGHDT and YYEEEE. The CDR3 runs to 14 residues. CDR3 loop: CASSLTGWDTEAFF. DNA of the CDR3: TGTGCCAGCAGCTTGACAGGATGGGACACTGAAGCTTTCTTT.

The chain combines TRBV18 with TRBJ1-1; 9 nucleotides align to TRBD1. CDR3 length: 14 residues. Per the germline V gene, CDR1 is KGHSH and CDR2 is LQKENI. V lost 6 bases and J lost 1; bases outside the gene matches: 3. The CDR3 nucleotides read TGTGCCAGCTCCCCGGGACAGGGGAACACTGAAGCTTTCTTT. It yields the protein CASSPGQGNTEAFF.

This clone was observed a single time. The chain links TRBV5-8 to TRBJ1-2, with D possibly being TRBD1 (5 bases). This CDR3 contains 14 residues. Germline CDR1 and CDR2: SGHTS and YDEGEE. V was cut by 7 bases and J by 4 bases, with 17 bases left in between. CDR3 region: CASGNVGAPYGYTF. CDR3 DNA sequence: TGTGCCAGCGGGAACGTAGGGGCCCCCTATGGCTACACCTTC.

The rearrangement uses TRBV5-8 and TRBJ1-2, with TRBD1 matching 8 bases. The germline V gene has CDR1 SGHTS and CDR2 YDEGEE. The length of the CDR3 is 15 residues. V lost 3 bases to trimming and J lost 2 bases; unmatched junction nucleotides: 6. CDR3 nucleotide sequence: TGTGCCAGCAGCTGGGACAGGCGATTAAACTATGGCTACACCTTC. Amino acid sequence: CASSWDRRLNYGYTF.

The rearrangement links TRBV19 to TRBJ2-1; the D gene is possibly TRBD1 (5 bases). Germline loops: CDR1 LNHDA, CDR2 SQIVND (reference sequence). The CDR3 loop spans 14 amino acids. The ends were cut back, 4 bases at V and 6 bases at J, with 13 bases in the middle. For the CDR3, the DNA is TGTGCCAGTAGTAAACAGGCGACCCCCAATGAGCAGTTCTTC. It yields the protein CASSKQATPNEQFF.

The chain has TRBV6-1 and TRBJ2-5; a weak D match, TRBD1 (5 bases). The CDR3 extends over 16 amino acids. The germline CDR1 and CDR2 sequences are MNHNS and SASEGT. Deletions cut 2 bases from V and 2 bases from J, with 15 bases between. The CDR3 DNA reads TGTGCCAGCAGTGAATGGACACCCACAACACAAGAGACCCAGTACTTC. It specifies CASSEWTPTTQETQYF.

This chain uses TRBV5-4 with TRBJ2-7; a weak D match, TRBD1 (6 bases). The V end was cut by 2 bases, the J end by 7 bases, with 22 bases between. Germline CDR1 is SGHNT and CDR2 is YYREEE (reference sequence). The CDR3 contains 16 residues. The CDR3 nucleotides read TGTGCCAGCAGCTTCGGGCAGGGGCCCTCTCCCGGGGAGCAGTACTTC. It yields the protein CASSFGQGPSPGEQYF.

V and J are TRBV15 and TRBJ2-3; 13 bases align to TRBD2. The germline gives CDR1 LNHNV, CDR2 YYDKDF (reference sequence). V lost 4 bases, J lost 0 bases, and 10 bases stayed unmatched. This CDR3 contains 19 residues. The CDR3 loop is CATSTPGLAGVPSTDTQYF. The CDR3 DNA is TGTGCCACCAGCACCCCCGGACTAGCGGGAGTACCTAGCACAGATACGCAGTATTTT.

The chain employs TRBV7-3 and TRBJ1-2; 10 bases are a match to TRBD1. CDR3 length: 15 amino acids. Germline CDR1 and CDR2: SGHTA and FQGTGA. The V gene end was trimmed by 5 bases and the J gene end by 5 bases; junction bases not matched to a gene: 8. CDR3 nucleotides: TGTGCCAGCAGCCCGGGACAGGGGAGGGTTTATGGCTACACCTTC. It yields the protein CASSPGQGRVYGYTF.

The J gene is TRBJ2-2, the V gene TRBV7-3; D is perhaps TRBD2 (6 bases). CDR3 length: 15 residues. V lost 5 bases and J lost 7, with 17 bases in between. Germline-derived CDR1 and CDR2 are SGHTA and FQGTGA. CDR3 DNA sequence: TGTGCCAGCAGCCCTAAGGGGCAGGGAGGCGGGGAGCTGTTTTTT. As protein: CASSPKGQGGGELFF.

This chain connects TRBV29-1 to TRBJ1-1; 8 nucleotides agree with TRBD1. Germline V gene data show CDR1 as SQVTM and CDR2 as ANQGSEA. V shed 4 bases and J 4 bases; nucleotides not matched to a gene: 8. CDR3 length: 14 residues. CDR3: CSVVQGAGGTEAFF. The CDR3 region has the DNA TGCAGCGTTGTGCAGGGGGCAGGAGGCACTGAAGCTTTCTTT.

The chain has TRBV5-4 and TRBJ2-7, with a possible D match to TRBD2 (7 bases). CDR1 is SGHNT and CDR2 is YYREEE in the germline V gene (reference sequence). The CDR3 length is 15 residues. Trimming stripped 3 bases from V and 4 bases from J, with 17 bases between. For the CDR3, the DNA is TGTGCCAGCAGCTCGCAGCGGGACACCCGATACGAGCAGTACTTC. Residues: CASSSQRDTRYEQYF.

This sequence joins TRBV11-2 and TRBJ2-7; D unclear. The CDR3 is 12 amino acids. V was pared by 5 bases and J by 4 bases, with 9 bases between. Germline values: CDR1 SGHAT, CDR2 FQNNGV. The CDR3 is CASSLTGYEQYF. The CDR3 region has the DNA TGTGCCAGCAGCCTTACGGGTTACGAGCAGTACTTC.

This rearrangement joins TRBV29-1 to TRBJ1-3; D is undetermined. Germline lookup yields CDR1 SQVTM and CDR2 ANQGSEA. Trimming shortened V by 5 bases and J by 0 bases, and 8 bases separated the two germline ends. This CDR3 has 13 amino acids. CDR3 sequence: CSVTLSSGNTIYF. CDR3 nucleotides: TGCAGCGTTACGCTGAGCTCTGGAAACACCATATATTTT.

J is TRBJ1-1 and V is TRBV11-3; TRBD1 is a possible D gene (6 bases). The CDR3 contains 15 residues. The ends were cut back, 5 bases at V and 6 bases at J, with 19 bases in the middle. From germline, CDR1 is SGHNT and CDR2 YENEEA. CDR3 DNA: TGTGCCAGCAGCAAGGGGGGGCTGCGGTACTCTGAAGCTTTCTTT. Translated: CASSKGGLRYSEAFF.

Regarding this clone: The sample holds other DNA sequences that translate to the same CDR3. This sequence joins TRBV5-1 and TRBJ1-1; possibly TRBD1 for D (6 bases). Germline CDR1 is SGHRS and CDR2 is YFSETQ. V shed 4 bases and J shed 1 base, with 8 bases lying between them. The length of the CDR3 is 13 residues. CDR3 bases: TGCGCCAGCAGCCTGGACAGGAACACTGAAGCTTTCTTT. Its protein is CASSLDRNTEAFF. The full variable domain, completed using reference TRBV5-1 and TRBJ1-1, is KAGVTQTPRYLIKTRGQQVTLSCSPISGHRSVSWYQQTPGQGLQFLFEYFSETQRNKGNFPGRFSGRQFSNSRSEMNVSTLELGDSALYLCASSLDRNTEAFFGQGTRLTVV.

V gene TRBV29-1 combines with J gene TRBJ1-2, with TRBD1 identical over 7 bases. In germline, CDR1 is SQVTM, CDR2 ANQGSEA. With V trimmed by 6 bases and J by 2 bases, 9 bases remained unmatched. This CDR3 spans 14 amino acids. The CDR3 spells CSVGRQGANYGYTF. In DNA, the CDR3 is TGCAGCGTCGGAAGACAGGGAGCCAACTATGGCTACACCTTC.

The J gene is TRBJ2-7, the V gene TRBV5-1; TRBD2 matches at 8 bases. The length of the CDR3 is 15 residues. CDR1 is SGHRS, CDR2 YFSETQ, per germline. Unmatched junction bases numbered 7, after V lost 4 bases and J lost 1 base. DNA for the CDR3: TGCGCCAGCAGCCCCGGAGCGGGGGTGTCCTACGAGCAGTACTTC. It is translated as CASSPGAGVSYEQYF.

The CDR3 reads CASSQIRRRRQYGYTF. CDR3 DNA: TGTGCCAGCAGCCAGATTAGAAGGAGACGACAGTATGGCTACACCTTC. The chain combines TRBV13 with TRBJ1-2; a possible D gene is TRBD1 (5 bases). The CDR3 spans 16 residues. The ends were cut back, 5 bases at V and 5 bases at J, with 21 bases in the middle. Looked up from germline, CDR1 is PRHDT and CDR2 is FYEKMQ (reference sequence). Full variable domain (missing parts from reference TRBV13 and TRBJ1-2): AAGVIQSPRHLIKEKRETATLKCYPIPRHDTVYWYQQGPGQDPQFLISFYEKMQSDKGSIPDRFSAQQFSDYHSELNMSSLELGDSALYFCASSQIRRRRQYGYTFGSGTRLTVV.

This chain joins TRBV4-1 and TRBJ1-5; no definite D call. Trimming removed 3 bases at V and 0 bases at J, with 12 bases between. Germline CDR1 reads MGHRA; CDR2 reads YSYEKL. CDR3 length equals 16 residues. The DNA of the CDR3 is TGCGCCAGCAGCCACCCCGATGCGGATAGCAATCAGCCCCAGCATTTT. Protein product: CASSHPDADSNQPQHF.

The chain combines TRBV2 with TRBJ1-5; 7 nucleotides match TRBD1. From germline, CDR1 is SNHLY and CDR2 FYNNEI. There are 16 residues in the CDR3. J was trimmed by 6 bases and V by 4 bases; bases with no gene match: 12. CDR3 sequence (DNA): TGTGCCAGCAGTGGGGGCAGGGGGACGATTAGTCAGCCCCAGCATTTT. Its translation: CASSGGRGTISQPQHF. The full variable domain, its missing parts supplied by reference TRBV2 and TRBJ1-5, is EPEVTQTPSHQVTQMGQEVILRCVPISNHLYFYWYRQILGQKVEFLVSFYNNEISEKSEIFDDQFSVERPDGSNFTLKIRSTKLEDSAMYFCASSGGRGTISQPQHFGDGTRLSIL.

V and J are TRBV5-5 and TRBJ1-1, with a weak D call TRBD1 (6 bases). The CDR3 runs 15 residues. CDR1 is SGHKS, CDR2 YYEKEE, per germline (reference sequence). With 3 bases removed from V and 4 bases from J, the gap between germline ends came to 16 bases. The chain's CDR3 is CASSSPKTGSTEAFF. CDR3 coding DNA: TGTGCCAGCAGCTCCCCAAAGACAGGTTCCACTGAAGCTTTCTTT. The variable domain in full, with the rest retrieved from reference TRBV5-5 and TRBJ1-1, is DAGVTQSPTHLIKTRGQQVTLRCSPISGHKSVSWYQQVLGQGPQFIFQYYEKEERGRGNFPDRFSARQFPNYSSELNVNALLLGDSALYLCASSSPKTGSTEAFFGQGTRLTVV.